Presented here are 30 T cell receptor beta chains from one specimen sequenced in a study of graft-versus-host responses after intestinal transplantation. These receptors lack a known antigen. Repertoires were generated with immunoSEQ multiplex PCR, while TCRdb's copy carries only in-frame clones and drops some. The data contain about 93,000 clones, around 83% of them singletons. Sequenced material: unstimulated CD4+ T cells sorted from spleen or lymph node cells, taken before intestinal transplant. The receptors shown here come from a human donor who received an intestinal transplant.

The rearrangement uses TRBV11-2 and TRBJ1-2; the D gene is possibly TRBD1 (5 bases). The V gene lost 4 bases and the J gene lost 4 bases, with 10 bases spanning the gap. Germline CDR1 reads SGHAT; CDR2 reads FQNNGV. The CDR3 has 13 residues. The CDR3 region is CASSSGLLYGYTF. As DNA, the CDR3 is TGTGCCAGCAGCTCGGGACTGCTCTATGGCTACACCTTC. Full variable domain (rest looked up from reference TRBV11-2 and TRBJ1-2): EAGVAQSPRYKIIEKRQSVAFWCNPISGHATLYWYQQILGQGPKLLIQFQNNGVVDDSQLPKDRFSAERLKGVDSTLKIQPAKLEDSAVYLCASSSGLLYGYTFGSGTRLTVV.

The chain employs TRBV28 and TRBJ1-1; 8 bases agree with TRBD1. Trimming took 2 bases from V and 4 from J; bases not matched to a gene: 6. The germline gives CDR1 MDHEN, CDR2 SYDVKM. The CDR3 runs to 15 residues. The DNA of the CDR3 is TGTGCCAGCAGTTTACATGCAGGGGGCTTCACTGAAGCTTTCTTT. The encoded protein is CASSLHAGGFTEAFF. The full variable domain, rest sourced from reference TRBV28 and TRBJ1-1, is DVKVTQSSRYLVKRTGEKVFLECVQDMDHENMFWYRQDPGLGLRLIYFSYDVKMKEKGDIPEGYSVSREKKERFSLILESASTNQTSMYLCASSLHAGGFTEAFFGQGTRLTVV.

The chain couples TRBV27 to TRBJ2-2; 8 nucleotides match TRBD1. Germline V lookup: CDR1 MNHEY, CDR2 SMNVEV (reference sequence). This CDR3 has 19 amino acids. Trimming at V came to 6 bases and at J to 7 bases, leaving 22 bases not matched to a gene. This chain's CDR3 is CASRIRGQGLRLEGGELFF. CDR3 nucleotides: TGTGCCAGCAGGATCAGGGGGCAGGGACTCCGCCTTGAAGGCGGGGAGCTGTTTTTT.

The chain links TRBV20-1 to TRBJ1-1; no clear D gene. V lost 6 bases and J lost 10, with 12 bases in between. CDR1 is DFQATT, CDR2 SNEGSKA, per germline (reference sequence). This CDR3 comprises 10 residues. CDR3 residues: CSAPALRAFF. Here the CDR3 DNA reads TGCAGTGCACCCGCTCTTAGAGCTTTCTTT.

V and J are TRBV5-1 and TRBJ1-3; 7 bases align to TRBD1. V shed 3 bases, J shed 1 base, and the junction held 4 bases outside the gene matches. CDR3 size: 15 residues. Germline values: CDR1 SGHRS, CDR2 YFSETQ. CDR3 protein: CASSSGQASGNTIYF. The CDR3 nucleotides read TGCGCCAGCAGCTCAGGACAGGCATCTGGAAACACCATATATTTT.

The rearrangement joins TRBV6-5 to TRBJ1-5, with 8 bases matching TRBD1. The V gene's germline CDR1 is MNHEY and CDR2 SVGAGI. The CDR3 runs to 14 residues. V gave up 7 bases and J gave up 0 bases; unmatched junction bases: 2. CDR3 residues: CASMTGVSNQPQHF. DNA for the CDR3: TGTGCCAGCATGACAGGGGTTAGCAATCAGCCCCAGCATTTT.

The chain uses TRBV6-6 and TRBJ1-6; TRBD1 agrees at 7 bases. Germline trimming cut 6 bases from V and 6 bases from J; bases unmatched to any gene: 5. Germline V gives CDR1 MNHNY, CDR2 SVGAGI (reference sequence). This CDR3 is built from 14 residues. The CDR3 reads CASRWTGVNSPLHF. The CDR3 DNA reads TGTGCCAGCAGGTGGACAGGCGTTAATTCACCCCTCCACTTT.

The rearrangement links TRBV7-9 to TRBJ2-1; TRBD2 aligns across 8 bases. The CDR3 runs 15 residues. The V gene end was trimmed by 1 base and the J gene end by 8 bases; junction bases not matched to a gene: 7. Germline V gene data show CDR1 as SEHNR and CDR2 as FQNEAQ (reference sequence). CDR3 sequence reads: CASSLDISGIDEQFF. CDR3 in DNA: TGTGCCAGCAGCTTAGATATTAGCGGGATCGATGAGCAGTTCTTC.

The rearrangement links TRBV5-1 to TRBJ2-4, with 7 bases fitting TRBD2. Germline values: CDR1 SGHRS, CDR2 YFSETQ. CDR3 length: 14 amino acids. J lost 8 bases, V lost 0 bases, and 5 bases had no gene match. This chain's CDR3 is CASSLDSAGDIQYF. CDR3 in DNA: TGCGCCAGCAGCTTGGATAGCGCGGGGGACATTCAGTACTTC.

The gene calls are TRBV19 and TRBJ1-4; no reliable D call. Germline V gives CDR1 LNHDA, CDR2 SQIVND (reference sequence). With 3 bases removed from V and 7 bases from J, the gap between germline ends came to 12 bases. The CDR3 is 14 amino acids. The CDR3 DNA reads TGTGCCAGTAGTATCCGGGGAGGCGGTGAAAAACTGTTTTTT. As protein: CASSIRGGGEKLFF.

This chain connects TRBV4-1 to TRBJ1-5, with TRBD1 identical over 7 bases. The CDR3 is 15 residues long. Germline CDR1 reads MGHRA; CDR2 reads YSYEKL. Trimming removed 6 bases from V and 0 bases from J; junction bases left unmatched: 5. This chain's CDR3 is CASSQGGNSNQPQHF. CDR3 sequence (DNA): TGCGCCAGCAGTCAGGGGGGAAATAGCAATCAGCCCCAGCATTTT.

This clone was seen a few times. The chain combines TRBV30 with TRBJ1-1, with 7 bases that match TRBD1. With V trimmed by 0 bases and J by 0 bases, 4 bases remained unmatched. The CDR3 is made up of 15 amino acids. CDR1 and CDR2 from the germline V gene are GTSNPN and SVGIG (reference sequence). CDR3 sequence: CAWSVTGVMNTEAFF. The CDR3 nucleotides are TGTGCCTGGAGTGTAACAGGGGTCATGAACACTGAAGCTTTCTTT.

This clone was recorded only once. The V call is TRBV28, the J call TRBJ2-3, with TRBD2 matching over 8 bases. V gave up 4 bases and J gave up 0 bases; unmatched junction bases: 3. Germline V CDR1 and CDR2: MDHEN, SYDVKM. This CDR3 contains 15 residues. The CDR3 region is CASSSTSGSTDTQYF. The DNA for the CDR3 is TGTGCCAGCAGTTCCACTAGCGGAAGCACAGATACGCAGTATTTT.

This clone was counted once. V is TRBV2 and J is TRBJ2-1; no reliable D call. V lost 4 bases and J lost 4, with 14 bases in between. The CDR3 length is 15 residues. Germline V CDR1 and CDR2: SNHLY, FYNNEI. The CDR3 sequence: CASSVEKSVYNEQFF. DNA for the CDR3: TGTGCCAGCAGTGTAGAGAAGTCGGTTTACAATGAGCAGTTCTTC.

The chain is built from TRBV11-2 and TRBJ2-4; the D is unclear. The length of the CDR3 is 15 residues. V lost 5 bases to trimming and J lost 2 bases, with 13 bases between them. Germline-derived CDR1 and CDR2 are SGHAT and FQNNGV. DNA for the CDR3: TGTGCCAGCAGCCCCAGCGTAGACCCCAAAAACATTCAGTACTTC. Translation: CASSPSVDPKNIQYF.

The chain joins TRBV6-5 to TRBJ1-2; D call uncertain. Per germline, CDR1 MNHEY and CDR2 SVGAGI. V lost 5 bases and J lost 8, with 12 bases in between. The CDR3 covers 12 residues. CDR3 nucleotide sequence: TGTGCCAGCAGTGAAATGGTGCGGGGCTACACCTTC. Protein sequence: CASSEMVRGYTF.

This chain uses TRBV25-1 with TRBJ1-5, with 7 positions matching TRBD1. The ends lost 3 bases at V and 4 bases at J; junction bases unmatched: 6. The CDR3 contains 15 residues. Germline values: CDR1 MGHDK, CDR2 SYGVNS. The CDR3 loop reads CASSEATGANQPQHF. CDR3 nucleotide sequence: TGTGCCAGCAGTGAGGCTACAGGGGCAAATCAGCCCCAGCATTTT.

The chain links TRBV19 to TRBJ1-2, with 7 bases fitting TRBD1. The CDR3 consists of 13 residues. The V segment lost 2 bases and the J segment 7 bases; nucleotides outside the gene matches: 4. The V gene's germline CDR1 is LNHDA and CDR2 SQIVND (reference sequence). The CDR3 protein is CASSISWTGGYTF. The CDR3 DNA reads as TGTGCCAGTAGTATATCGTGGACAGGTGGCTACACCTTC.

The chain uses TRBV5-1 and TRBJ2-7; TRBD2 is a possible D gene (5 bases). Germline V gene lookup returns CDR1 SGHRS and CDR2 YFSETQ. This CDR3 region has 13 residues. V dropped 4 bases and J dropped 2 bases, with 10 bases sitting between them. The CDR3 DNA is TGCGCCAGCAGCGGAGGAGGAACCTACGAGCAGTACTTC. Its protein is CASSGGGTYEQYF.

The V gene is TRBV28, the J gene TRBJ2-7, with D perhaps TRBD1 (5 bases). The CDR3 has 14 residues. Germline loops: CDR1 MDHEN, CDR2 SYDVKM. V was trimmed by 1 base and J by 3 bases, leaving 10 bases between them. The CDR3 DNA reads TGTGCCAGCAGTTTATTTAGACAGTTCTACGAGCAGTACTTC. Translation gives CASSLFRQFYEQYF.

The chain uses TRBV7-9 and TRBJ1-1; D call uncertain. From germline, CDR1 is SEHNR and CDR2 FQNEAQ (reference sequence). V lost 3 bases and J lost 1, with 9 bases in between. The CDR3 covers 14 residues. For the CDR3, the DNA is TGTGCCAGCAGCTTGAGACACGAGAACACTGAAGCTTTCTTT. It specifies CASSLRHENTEAFF.

This chain links TRBV2 with TRBJ2-3; possibly TRBD1 for D (5 bases). The CDR3 consists of 17 residues. Looked up from germline, CDR1 is SNHLY and CDR2 is FYNNEI. V was clipped by 2 bases and J by 4 bases, with 19 bases between them. This CDR3 is CASSERRSPPRADTQYF. In DNA form, the CDR3 reads TGTGCCAGCAGTGAAAGGCGGAGCCCCCCCAGGGCAGATACGCAGTATTTT.

This sequence joins TRBV4-1 and TRBJ1-2; D possibly corresponds to TRBD1 (5 bases). Deletions cut 2 bases from V and 7 bases from J, with 17 bases between. The CDR3 contains 15 residues. Germline V lookup: CDR1 MGHRA, CDR2 YSYEKL. DNA for the CDR3: TGCGCCAGCAGCCAATGGGCCAGGGCGCTCTCTGGCTACACCTTC. It translates to CASSQWARALSGYTF.

V gene TRBV7-9 combines with J gene TRBJ2-4; TRBD2 might be the D (7 bases). CDR1 is SEHNR and CDR2 is FQNEAQ in the germline V gene (reference sequence). The V end was cut by 2 bases, the J end by 0 bases, with 11 bases between. The CDR3 covers 16 residues. The CDR3 coding sequence is TGTGCCAGCAGCTTAAGGGGGGGAGAAGCCAAAAACATTCAGTACTTC. The encoded protein is CASSLRGGEAKNIQYF. The entire variable domain, with the rest obtained from reference TRBV7-9 and TRBJ2-4, is as follows: DTGVSQNPRHKITKRGQNVTFRCDPISEHNRLYWYRQTLGQGPEFLTYFQNEAQLEKSRLLSDRFSAERPKGSFSTLEIQRTEQGDSAMYLCASSLRGGEAKNIQYFGAGTRLSVL.

V gene TRBV5-4 combines with J gene TRBJ1-3, with unresolved D. The CDR3 is 15 amino acids. Germline lookup yields CDR1 SGHNT and CDR2 YYREEE (reference sequence). V dropped 2 bases and J dropped 4 bases, with 13 bases sitting between them. CDR3 residues: CASSFQEAGGNTIYF. The CDR3 coding sequence is TGTGCCAGCAGCTTTCAGGAGGCGGGCGGAAACACCATATATTTT. Based on the CDR3 plus reference TRBV5-4 and TRBJ1-3, the full variable domain is ETGVTQSPTHLIKTRGQQVTLRCSSQSGHNTVSWYQQALGQGPQFIFQYYREEENGRGNFPPRFSGLQFPNYSSELNVNALELDDSALYLCASSFQEAGGNTIYFGEGSWLTVV.

A single count supports this clone. This chain connects TRBV5-1 to TRBJ2-1; 8 bases are shared with TRBD1. Looked up from germline, CDR1 is SGHRS and CDR2 is YFSETQ. The CDR3 is 15 residues long. Trimming took 0 bases from V and 6 from J; bases not matched to a gene: 5. The CDR3 here is CASSLGPGGINEQFF. The CDR3 DNA is TGCGCCAGCAGCTTGGGACCAGGGGGCATCAATGAGCAGTTCTTC.

The V and J genes are TRBV5-4 and TRBJ2-2, with TRBD2 matching 9 bases. Germline CDR1 SGHNT, CDR2 YYREEE (reference sequence). The CDR3 is 14 amino acids. With 4 bases clipped from V and 5 bases from J, the junction kept 3 bases outside the gene matches. The CDR3 here is CASSLTSGTGELFF. In DNA, the CDR3 is TGTGCCAGCAGCCTGACTAGCGGAACCGGGGAGCTGTTTTTT.

This chain links TRBV2 with TRBJ2-5; 10 bases align to TRBD2. The trim removed 8 bases at V and 7 bases at J, leaving 10 bases unmatched. Per germline, CDR1 SNHLY and CDR2 FYNNEI. The CDR3 sequence is 14 residues long. CDR3 sequence reads: CASDSGTSDVTQYF. The CDR3 DNA is TGTGCCAGCGATTCTGGGACTAGCGATGTGACCCAGTACTTC.

This clone occurred a few times. The rearrangement joins TRBV4-1 to TRBJ2-7; 9 positions match TRBD1. The CDR3 is 17 amino acids. Trimming at V came to 3 bases and at J to 5 bases, leaving 14 bases not matched to a gene. Germline V gene lookup returns CDR1 MGHRA and CDR2 YSYEKL. CDR3 sequence: CASSHAKPGQGRHEQYF. As DNA, the CDR3 is TGCGCCAGCAGCCACGCCAAGCCGGGACAGGGAAGGCACGAGCAGTACTTC.

The rearrangement uses TRBV5-1 and TRBJ1-2; the match to TRBD1 covers 10 bases. The CDR3 extends over 13 amino acids. V shed 4 bases and J 6 bases; nucleotides not matched to a gene: 3. Germline CDR1 reads SGHRS; CDR2 reads YFSETQ. CDR3 DNA sequence: TGCGCCAGCAGCCTAGGGACAGGGGATGGCTACACCTTC. It specifies CASSLGTGDGYTF.